These 4 T cell receptor beta chains came from one sample sequenced in a study of relationships among human T cell subsets. Semiquantitative ARM-PCR amplified T cell receptor alpha and beta CDR3 regions from mRNA. In ARM-PCR, communal superprimers followed tagged nested gene-specific primers for exponential amplification. TCRdb re-called the multiplex PCR reads with MiXCR, one entry per CDR3 protein. Of 10,000 to 15,000 distinct CDR3 sequences listed, 67% are singletons. The Th1 cells were the flow-through after CD25, CD56 and CD294 bead selections. The sample taken for sequencing was CD4+ Th1 cells sorted from blood. The receptors stem from a man aged 35-49 years in good health.

The rearrangement links TRBV28 to TRBJ2-7, with D possibly being TRBD2 (7 bases). The CDR3 consists of 15 residues. The germline V and J ends were trimmed by 5 bases and 5 bases, with 19 bases remaining between them. Germline values: CDR1 MDHEN, CDR2 SYDVKM. CDR3 bases: TGTGCCAGCAGTGCCACGGGGGGCGAGGCGAACGAGCAGTACTTC. It encodes CASSATGGEANEQYF.

This rearrangement joins TRBV11-2 to TRBJ2-7; no clear D gene. Trimming pared 0 bases from V and 2 bases from J, leaving 5 bases between. This CDR3 comprises 13 residues. Germline V gene sequence: CDR1 SGHAT, CDR2 FQNNGV. CDR3 loop: CASSLDSPYEQYF. CDR3 nucleotide sequence: TGTGCCAGCAGCTTAGACAGTCCCTACGAGCAGTACTTC.

The chain recombines TRBV11-3 with TRBJ2-5; 9 bases align to TRBD1. CDR1 SGHNT and CDR2 YENEEA come from the germline V gene. The CDR3 extends over 15 amino acids. The trim removed 3 bases at V and 3 bases at J, leaving 5 bases unmatched. CDR3 residues: CASSLGQGREETQYF. Written as DNA, the CDR3 is TGTGCCAGCAGCTTGGGACAGGGACGTGAAGAGACCCAGTACTTC.

As DNA, the CDR3 is TGTGCCAGTCCCACAGGGTTCGAGCAGTACTTC. Protein sequence: CASPTGFEQYF. The V call is TRBV19, the J call TRBJ2-7, with D possibly matching TRBD1 (6 bases). Trimming left V 8 bases short and J 6 bases short, with 11 bases between. The CDR3 spans 11 residues. CDR1 and CDR2 (germline): LNHDA, SQIVND (reference sequence).